A selection of T cell receptor beta chains follows, all from one sample in a study of identical twins. TCRdb redid the calling of the 5' RACE reads with MiXCR, one entry per CDR3 protein. The sample records roughly 250,000 distinct CDR3 sequences, over 11% being singletons. Sequencing was performed on memory (CD45RO+) T cells sorted from blood. The receptors derive from a woman aged 18-29 years in good health. CDR3s include the opening cysteine and the closing phenylalanine or tryptophan. The order of the fields is V gene, D gene, J gene, CDR3 protein. The D gene is left open where the match is weak.

V gene: TRBV3-1; D gene: NA; J gene: TRBJ2-7; CDR3 protein: CASSQVRGEQYF
V gene: TRBV5-1; D gene: TRBD2; J gene: TRBJ2-1; CDR3 protein: CASSSSYLAGGLNNEQFF
V gene: TRBV5-1; D gene: NA; J gene: TRBJ2-1; CDR3 protein: CASSLGRASGNNEQFF
V gene: TRBV27; D gene: NA; J gene: TRBJ2-1; CDR3 protein: CASTFGTYNEQFF
V gene: TRBV20-1; D gene: TRBD2; J gene: TRBJ2-3; CDR3 protein: CSARGRGSDTQYF
V gene: TRBV11-2; D gene: TRBD2; J gene: TRBJ2-1; CDR3 protein: CASSLYPSGRGNEQFF
V gene: TRBV6-2/TRBV6-3; D gene: NA; J gene: TRBJ2-2; CDR3 protein: CASSLSEAGQLFF
V gene: TRBV5-8; D gene: NA; J gene: TRBJ1-2; CDR3 protein: CASSVRETYGYTF
V gene: TRBV20-1; D gene: TRBD2; J gene: TRBJ2-1; CDR3 protein: CSASSSGRISEQFF
V gene: TRBV9; D gene: NA; J gene: TRBJ2-1; CDR3 protein: CASSVGEKIGEQFF
V gene: TRBV20-1; D gene: TRBD1; J gene: TRBJ2-7; CDR3 protein: CSAGRGTGWGEQYF
V gene: TRBV20-1; D gene: NA; J gene: TRBJ2-1; CDR3 protein: CSARGRAHEQFF
V gene: TRBV20-1; D gene: NA; J gene: TRBJ2-7; CDR3 protein: CSARTPNWEQYF
V gene: TRBV5-1; D gene: NA; J gene: TRBJ1-1; CDR3 protein: CASKDTGMNTEAFF
V gene: TRBV24-1; D gene: NA; J gene: TRBJ2-7; CDR3 protein: CATSEGPPPYEQYF
V gene: TRBV20-1; D gene: TRBD2; J gene: TRBJ2-2; CDR3 protein: CSAPVLAGTGELFF
V gene: TRBV5-8; D gene: NA; J gene: TRBJ2-7; CDR3 protein: CASSPWRNEQYF
V gene: TRBV5-1; D gene: TRBD1; J gene: TRBJ2-4; CDR3 protein: CASSPGGAKNIQYF
V gene: TRBV12-3/TRBV12-4; D gene: TRBD1; J gene: TRBJ2-1; CDR3 protein: CASKPGQGGVGEQFF
V gene: TRBV3-1; D gene: TRBD2; J gene: TRBJ2-5; CDR3 protein: CASSQRGGRETQYF
V gene: TRBV15; D gene: NA; J gene: TRBJ2-5; CDR3 protein: CATSTRPRGETQYF
V gene: TRBV12-3/TRBV12-4; D gene: TRBD2; J gene: TRBJ2-3; CDR3 protein: CASAVGGASDTQYF
V gene: TRBV7-2; D gene: NA; J gene: TRBJ2-1; CDR3 protein: CASSFTGNRGNEQFF
V gene: TRBV10-3; D gene: TRBD1; J gene: TRBJ2-5; CDR3 protein: CAISPGQGLETQYF
V gene: TRBV6-5; D gene: NA; J gene: TRBJ2-3; CDR3 protein: CASGNDRLKQYF
V gene: TRBV20-1; D gene: TRBD1; J gene: TRBJ2-7; CDR3 protein: CSARGQVDYEQYF
V gene: TRBV5-1; D gene: NA; J gene: TRBJ2-1; CDR3 protein: CASSWGYSGDNEQFF
V gene: TRBV5-1; D gene: TRBD2; J gene: TRBJ2-1; CDR3 protein: CASSLGVGGRDEQFF
V gene: TRBV2; D gene: NA; J gene: TRBJ1-5; CDR3 protein: CASSGRGGYSNQPQHF
V gene: TRBV29-1; D gene: NA; J gene: TRBJ2-7; CDR3 protein: CSVEYSSYEQYF
V gene: TRBV5-6; D gene: TRBD2; J gene: TRBJ2-7; CDR3 protein: CASSRPVRLAGGGEQYF
V gene: TRBV29-1; D gene: NA; J gene: TRBJ2-7; CDR3 protein: CSGRDREKGEQYF
V gene: TRBV7-2; D gene: TRBD2; J gene: TRBJ2-5; CDR3 protein: CASSRVGLAEETQYF
V gene: TRBV5-1; D gene: NA; J gene: TRBJ1-1; CDR3 protein: CASSFLLQGGMNTEAFF
V gene: TRBV7-9; D gene: NA; J gene: TRBJ1-2; CDR3 protein: CASRDTNQYGYTF
V gene: TRBV20-1; D gene: TRBD2; J gene: TRBJ2-3; CDR3 protein: CSARPLPGLAGTDTQYF
V gene: TRBV12-3/TRBV12-4; D gene: NA; J gene: TRBJ1-1; CDR3 protein: CASIKDSHNTEAFF
V gene: TRBV6-6; D gene: NA; J gene: TRBJ2-1; CDR3 protein: CASSYFRGVQFF
V gene: TRBV6-2/TRBV6-3; D gene: NA; J gene: TRBJ2-4; CDR3 protein: CASSYSQGAKNIQYF
V gene: TRBV20-1; D gene: TRBD1; J gene: TRBJ2-1; CDR3 protein: CCARGPLGGQGDGKNEQFF
V gene: TRBV6-1; D gene: TRBD1; J gene: TRBJ2-3; CDR3 protein: CASSRIGTGSTDTQYF
V gene: TRBV20-1; D gene: TRBD1; J gene: TRBJ2-5; CDR3 protein: CSARGDRGRETQYF
V gene: TRBV28; D gene: TRBD1; J gene: TRBJ2-4; CDR3 protein: CASSSTGQGGKNIQYF
V gene: TRBV5-5; D gene: TRBD1; J gene: TRBJ2-3; CDR3 protein: CASSLLQGSTDTQYF
V gene: TRBV10-3; D gene: NA; J gene: TRBJ2-3; CDR3 protein: CAISRTQSTDTQYF
V gene: TRBV3-1; D gene: NA; J gene: TRBJ1-3; CDR3 protein: CASSHVGDHSGNTIYF
V gene: TRBV12-3/TRBV12-4; D gene: NA; J gene: TRBJ1-2; CDR3 protein: CASSFRRAGGYTF
V gene: TRBV7-9; D gene: NA; J gene: TRBJ1-1; CDR3 protein: CASSVKSQDGGEAFF
V gene: TRBV5-6; D gene: TRBD1; J gene: TRBJ1-2; CDR3 protein: CASSSDRSYGYTF
V gene: TRBV12-3/TRBV12-4; D gene: NA; J gene: TRBJ1-1; CDR3 protein: CASSLRGAGAFF
V gene: TRBV12-3/TRBV12-4; D gene: NA; J gene: TRBJ2-2; CDR3 protein: CATLFKGTGELFF
V gene: TRBV20-1; D gene: NA; J gene: TRBJ2-3; CDR3 protein: CSAQQGGTDTQYF
V gene: TRBV4-2; D gene: NA; J gene: TRBJ2-1; CDR3 protein: CASSQATHNEQFF
V gene: TRBV29-1; D gene: TRBD2; J gene: TRBJ2-3; CDR3 protein: CSSRGGTVQYTDTQYF